This entry describes one T cell receptor (beta chain). Its antigen is currently unknown. In this CDR3 the conserved last residue, phenylalanine or tryptophan, is missing, so a read error is likely. This sample was included in a study of CD8+CD57+ T cells in acquired aplastic anemia. Study-wide findings and caveats: Patient and control CD8+ Simpson's diversity was not significantly different.

Genomic DNA templated the TCR beta VDJ and CDR3 profiling. TCRdb recomputed calls from the reads with MiXCR, one row per CDR3 protein. Here the sample spans approximately 160,000 distinct CDR3 sequences, around 40% being singletons. This sequence was found in a human donor in good health. Sequenced: sorted CD4+, CD8+, or CD8+CD57+ T cells (not recorded which) from PBMCs.

DNA for the CDR3: TGTGCCAGCAGGCCGAGAGGAGGGGTTGGGGCCAACGTCCTGACTCTC. This sequence encodes CASRPRGGVGANVLTL. This chain connects TRBV6-1 to TRBJ2-6, with D perhaps TRBD2 (6 bases). Trimming left V 6 bases short and J 3 bases short, with 15 bases between. The CDR3 sequence is 16 residues long. Germline CDR1 MNHNS, CDR2 SASEGT.